These 31 T cell receptor beta chains share one sample of origin, sequenced in a study of CD8+ T cells in alopecia areata. Extracted RNA was reverse transcribed into cDNA, the sequencing template. The table came from immunoSEQ multiplex PCR; TCRdb's copy has only in-frame clones and leaves some out. The sample yields roughly 140,000 clones, roughly 58% seen once. Material: CD8+ T cells sorted from blood. These receptors were obtained from a human donor in good health.

There are a few counts of this clone. The chain couples TRBV27 to TRBJ2-7, with TRBD2 matching over 9 bases. V shed 6 bases, J shed 2 bases, and the junction held 11 bases outside the gene matches. The CDR3 is 16 residues long. The germline V gene has CDR1 MNHEY and CDR2 SMNVEV (reference sequence). Here the CDR3 DNA reads TGTGCCAGCAGCTCCGGAAGAAGCGGGGGGACCTACGAGCAGTACTTC. Protein product: CASSSGRSGGTYEQYF.

The chain employs TRBV7-9 and TRBJ2-2; TRBD1 is a possible D gene (6 bases). The CDR3 runs to 18 residues. CDR1 and CDR2 (germline): SEHNR, FQNEAQ (reference sequence). Trimming cost V 5 bases and J 6 bases, with 25 bases left between them. The CDR3 DNA is TGTGCCAGCAGCGGCAGGGACACCTCGTTCCGAATCGCCGGGGAGCTGTTTTTT. This encodes CASSGRDTSFRIAGELFF.

This clone has a single count. The chain employs TRBV29-1 and TRBJ2-7; D is ambiguous. Trimming shortened V by 2 bases and J by 6 bases, and 8 bases separated the two germline ends. Germline V CDR1 and CDR2: SQVTM, ANQGSEA. The CDR3 loop spans 11 amino acids. The CDR3 coding sequence is TGCAGCGTTGAAAAGCGTGGCGAGCAGTACTTC. Encoded protein: CSVEKRGEQYF.

This chain links TRBV27 with TRBJ2-5; D is undetermined. V shed 2 bases and J shed 2 bases, with 6 bases lying between them. This CDR3 spans 13 amino acids. Germline assignment: CDR1 MNHEY and CDR2 SMNVEV (reference sequence). As DNA, the CDR3 is TGTGCCAGCAGTTTAACCGATCAAGAGACCCAGTACTTC. Protein: CASSLTDQETQYF.

This chain joins TRBV19 and TRBJ1-1; D unresolved. Trimming left V 5 bases short and J 1 base short, with 17 bases between. Germline values: CDR1 LNHDA, CDR2 SQIVND (reference sequence). This CDR3 spans 16 amino acids. This chain's CDR3 is CASSAIEANGNTEAFF. CDR3 nucleotides: TGTGCCAGTAGTGCGATTGAGGCTAATGGGAACACTGAAGCTTTCTTT.

The V and J genes are TRBV6-6 and TRBJ2-5; no reliable D call. The CDR3 contains 13 residues. In germline, CDR1 is MNHNY, CDR2 SVGAGI (reference sequence). V was clipped by 4 bases and J by 4 bases, with 10 bases between them. The CDR3: CASSSDWGETQYF. The CDR3 DNA sequence: TGTGCCAGCAGTTCAGACTGGGGAGAGACCCAGTACTTC.

The chain joins TRBV6-5 to TRBJ2-2; D is perhaps TRBD1 or TRBD2 (5 bases each). Trimming stripped 6 bases from V and 6 bases from J, with 11 bases between. CDR1 and CDR2 from the germline V gene are MNHEY and SVGAGI. The CDR3 sequence is 13 residues long. CDR3 coding DNA: TGTGCCAGCAGGCCAGGGACCGCCGGGGAGCTGTTTTTT. Protein sequence: CASRPGTAGELFF.

The genes are TRBV10-2 and TRBJ1-5; a possible D gene is TRBD1 (5 bases). The germline V and J ends were trimmed by 8 bases and 6 bases, with 11 bases remaining between them. Germline V CDR1 and CDR2: WSHSY, SAAADI. The CDR3 has 12 residues. Here the CDR3 DNA reads TGCGCCAGCTCTCACAGGATTCAGCCCCAGCATTTT. Its protein is CASSHRIQPQHF.

The J gene is TRBJ1-1, the V gene TRBV6-6; TRBD1 might be the D (5 bases). This CDR3 has 13 residues. Germline CDR1 reads MNHNY; CDR2 reads SVGAGI (reference sequence). Between the trimmed V and J ends, which lost 0 bases and 7 bases, there was a span of 9 bases. The CDR3 coding sequence is TGTGCCAGCAGTTACTCGAAGGGACTTGAAGCTTTCTTT. Protein sequence: CASSYSKGLEAFF.

The chain has TRBV29-1 and TRBJ2-3; D not resolved. The germline gives CDR1 SQVTM, CDR2 ANQGSEA. This CDR3 is built from 14 residues. Trimming pared 4 bases from V and 2 bases from J, leaving 13 bases between. CDR3 region: CSVVYRATTDTQYF. CDR3 sequence (DNA): TGCAGCGTTGTTTATAGGGCGACCACAGATACGCAGTATTTT.

The J gene is TRBJ2-1, the V gene TRBV28; TRBD2 agrees at 9 bases. The V gene end was trimmed by 5 bases and the J gene end by 9 bases; junction bases not matched to a gene: 20. The length of the CDR3 is 18 residues. Germline CDR1 and CDR2: MDHEN and SYDVKM. The CDR3 region is CASSPRWVAGAQVGEQFF. DNA of the CDR3: TGTGCCAGCAGTCCCCGGTGGGTAGCGGGAGCACAGGTCGGTGAGCAGTTCTTC.

The rearrangement joins TRBV27 to TRBJ2-5, with unresolved D. The CDR3 spans 13 residues. V was shortened by 3 bases and J by 2 bases, with 7 bases between the two germline ends. Germline CDR1 and CDR2: MNHEY and SMNVEV (reference sequence). CDR3 nucleotide sequence: TGTGCCAGCAGTTTGTGGCGGCAAGAGACCCAGTACTTC. Protein sequence: CASSLWRQETQYF.

The chain carries TRBV28 and TRBJ1-5; D unresolved. V was pared by 0 bases and J by 0 bases, with 6 bases between. The CDR3 length is 15 residues. Germline CDR1 reads MDHEN; CDR2 reads SYDVKM. CDR3 residues: CASSLWASSNQPQHF. The CDR3 DNA follows: TGTGCCAGCAGTTTATGGGCCAGTAGCAATCAGCCCCAGCATTTT.

The CDR3 here is CSVETRTGGQYF. The CDR3 coding sequence is TGCAGCGTCGAGACCCGGACAGGGGGGCAGTACTTC. The V and J genes are TRBV29-1 and TRBJ2-7; TRBD1 aligns across 10 bases. This CDR3 contains 12 residues. V lost 6 bases and J lost 9; bases outside the gene matches: 8. Germline V lookup: CDR1 SQVTM, CDR2 ANQGSEA.

The rearrangement uses TRBV5-1 and TRBJ2-6; the D gene could be TRBD1 or TRBD2 (5 bases each). Germline V lookup: CDR1 SGHRS, CDR2 YFSETQ. The CDR3 length is 16 residues. Trimming shortened V by 7 bases and J by 0 bases, and 14 bases separated the two germline ends. CDR3 DNA: TGCGCCAGCTCCCGGGACGGGGACTCTGGGGCCAACGTCCTGACTTTC. Translated, it gives CASSRDGDSGANVLTF.

This CDR3 is CASSSRTGETTEAFF. CDR3 bases: TGTGCCAGCAGTAGCCGGACAGGGGAAACGACTGAAGCTTTCTTT. V is TRBV6-6 and J is TRBJ1-1; TRBD1 matches at 9 bases. Germline values: CDR1 MNHNY, CDR2 SVGAGI (reference sequence). CDR3 length: 15 residues. V lost 5 bases to trimming and J lost 5 bases; unmatched junction nucleotides: 9.

The chain recombines TRBV30 with TRBJ2-7; D unclear. The CDR3 extends over 12 amino acids. CDR1 and CDR2 from the germline V gene are GTSNPN and SVGIG (reference sequence). The V end was cut by 3 bases, the J end by 1 base, with 7 bases between. This CDR3 is CAWSRLSYEQYF. CDR3 sequence (DNA): TGTGCCTGGAGCCGGTTATCCTACGAGCAGTACTTC.

The chain links TRBV29-1 to TRBJ2-5, with D uncertain. The CDR3 is 13 residues long. Germline CDR1 and CDR2: SQVTM and ANQGSEA. V lost 3 bases and J 4 bases, leaving 12 bases between the germline ends. The DNA of the CDR3 is TGCAGCGTTGAGTTGGGATATGGAGAGACCCAGTACTTC. The encoded protein is CSVELGYGETQYF. Combining the CDR3 with reference TRBV29-1 and TRBJ2-5 gives the whole variable domain SAVISQKPSRDICQRGTSLTIQCQVDSQVTMMFWYRQQPGQSLTLIATANQGSEATYESGFVIDKFPISRPNLTFSTLTVSNMSPEDSSIYLCSVELGYGETQYFGPGTRLLVL.

This clone was seen a few times. This chain joins TRBV29-1 and TRBJ1-2, with a weak D call TRBD1 (5 bases). The V and J ends lost 6 bases and 7 bases respectively, with 12 bases between them. The CDR3 totals 11 residues. Germline V gene lookup returns CDR1 SQVTM and CDR2 ANQGSEA. CDR3 residues: CSVSGRGGYTF. For the CDR3, the DNA is TGCAGCGTCTCGGGACGTGGTGGCTACACCTTC.

The chain joins TRBV4-1 to TRBJ2-5, with 11 bases aligning to TRBD2. The CDR3 is 16 amino acids. Trimming at V came to 1 base and at J to 5 bases, leaving 6 bases not matched to a gene. Germline V gene data show CDR1 as MGHRA and CDR2 as YSYEKL. The CDR3 sequence: CASSQVELAGEETQYF. The CDR3 DNA reads TGCGCCAGCAGCCAAGTCGAACTAGCGGGAGAGGAGACCCAGTACTTC.

This clone showed up just a few times. The chain links TRBV29-1 to TRBJ2-3; TRBD2 is a possible D gene (6 bases). The V end lost 6 bases, the J end lost 0 bases, and 10 bases lay between the germline ends. The CDR3 runs to 13 residues. Germline V gives CDR1 SQVTM, CDR2 ANQGSEA. CDR3 nucleotide sequence: TGCAGCGTCCGGGAGATGAGCACAGATACGCAGTATTTT. It is translated as CSVREMSTDTQYF.

This clone has just a few counts. V is TRBV6-5 and J is TRBJ2-5, with a weak D call TRBD1 (5 bases). The CDR3 contains 12 residues. The germline V and J ends were trimmed by 2 bases and 5 bases, with 6 bases remaining between them. Germline V gives CDR1 MNHEY, CDR2 SVGAGI. This CDR3 is CASSYPGETQYF. The DNA of the CDR3 is TGTGCCAGCAGTTACCCAGGGGAGACCCAGTACTTC.

This clone came up a few times. The rearrangement joins TRBV5-1 to TRBJ2-7, with 7 bases lining up with TRBD1. This CDR3 is built from 12 residues. Trimming at V came to 4 bases and at J to 6 bases, leaving 4 bases not matched to a gene. The germline V gene encodes CDR1 SGHRS and CDR2 YFSETQ. CDR3 amino acids: CASSPGQAEQYF. DNA of the CDR3: TGCGCCAGCAGCCCTGGACAGGCCGAGCAGTACTTC.

This clone was found a few times. The chain combines TRBV4-1 with TRBJ2-4; 12 nucleotides line up with TRBD2. The V and J ends lost 1 base and 7 bases, in that order; junction bases with no gene match: 8. The germline V gene encodes CDR1 MGHRA and CDR2 YSYEKL. The CDR3 runs to 17 residues. CDR3 nucleotides: TGCGCCAGCAGCCAAGGGGCTAGCGGGAGGGCCGGGAACATTCAGTACTTC. Translated: CASSQGASGRAGNIQYF.

This clone showed up just a few times. The chain couples TRBV7-2 to TRBJ2-1, with 11 bases lining up with TRBD2. The germline V gene has CDR1 SGHTA and CDR2 FQGNSA. V trimming: 5 bases; J trimming: 7 bases; junction bases outside the gene matches: 10. The CDR3 contains 16 residues. In DNA, the CDR3 is TGTGCCAGCAGCAGGGGACTAGCGGAACGTTTTAATGAGCAGTTCTTC. Protein sequence: CASSRGLAERFNEQFF.

The chain couples TRBV28 to TRBJ1-2; D is unclear. Germline V CDR1 and CDR2: MDHEN, SYDVKM. The CDR3 is made up of 13 amino acids. Trimming cost V 1 base and J 6 bases, with 9 bases left between them. CDR3 coding DNA: TGTGCCAGCAGTTTATACCTGTCAGATGGCTACACCTTC. The encoded protein is CASSLYLSDGYTF.

J is TRBJ2-7 and V is TRBV29-1, with 8 bases aligning to TRBD1. V shed 1 base, J shed 5 bases, and the junction held 7 bases outside the gene matches. This CDR3 contains 14 residues. Germline CDR1 reads SQVTM; CDR2 reads ANQGSEA. The CDR3 bases are TGCAGCGTTGAAGGGACAGGGAGAGAGGACGAGCAGTACTTC. Encoded protein: CSVEGTGREDEQYF.

This clone occurred a few times. The chain is built from TRBV29-1 and TRBJ2-2, with TRBD1 matching 10 bases. Germline V gene sequence: CDR1 SQVTM, CDR2 ANQGSEA. CDR3 length: 15 amino acids. V gave up 1 base and J gave up 3 bases; unmatched junction bases: 2. The CDR3 bases are TGCAGCGTTGAAGGACAGGGGGCGCACACCGGGGAGCTGTTTTTT. Amino acid sequence: CSVEGQGAHTGELFF.

The chain is built from TRBV27 and TRBJ2-5, with TRBD2 matching 7 bases. Germline trimming cut 5 bases from V and 5 bases from J; bases unmatched to any gene: 5. The germline V gene has CDR1 MNHEY and CDR2 SMNVEV (reference sequence). The CDR3 is made up of 13 amino acids. CDR3 residues: CASSGRGGETQYF. DNA for the CDR3: TGTGCCAGCAGTGGTAGGGGAGGGGAGACCCAGTACTTC.

The chain joins TRBV11-2 to TRBJ1-1; tentatively, D is TRBD1 (5 bases). Per the germline V gene, CDR1 is SGHAT and CDR2 is FQNNGV. V was clipped by 6 bases and J by 4 bases, with 15 bases between them. This CDR3 is built from 14 residues. CDR3 DNA: TGTGCCAGCAGGAAAGGTTTCGGGGGCACTGAAGCTTTCTTT. Translating it yields CASRKGFGGTEAFF.

V usage is TRBV27 and J usage is TRBJ1-2; D remains unclear. Germline V gene sequence: CDR1 MNHEY, CDR2 SMNVEV (reference sequence). V lost 3 bases, J lost 0 bases, and 14 bases lay in between. The CDR3 is 16 residues long. CDR3 region: CASSLVRRPSNYGYTF. DNA for the CDR3: TGTGCCAGCAGTTTGGTCAGAAGACCGTCTAACTATGGCTACACCTTC.